These 10 T cell receptor beta chains share one sample of origin, sequenced in a study of shared clonotypes between healthy human individuals. The method was immunoSEQ multiplex PCR; TCRdb's version includes in-frame clones alone and lacks a portion of them. Of roughly 2.5 million clones detected, approximately 90% appear once; the ten largest clones hold more than 0.12%. The sequencing input was naive CD4+ T cells sorted from blood. Subset meaning: CD45RA+ positively selected. The source of these receptors is a man between 18 and 35 years old in good health.

The chain joins TRBV7-9 to TRBJ1-6; TRBD1 might be the D (5 bases). Germline CDR1 reads SEHNR; CDR2 reads FQNEAQ (reference sequence). Trimming took off 8 bases at V and 9 bases at J, with 23 bases between the two ends. This CDR3 region has 16 residues. The CDR3 here is CASLRSSGTLSSPLHF. CDR3 sequence (DNA): TGTGCCAGCCTCCGGAGTTCCGGGACTCTATCTTCACCCCTCCACTTT.

This chain joins TRBV9 and TRBJ2-7, with 8 bases identical to TRBD2. J lost 3 bases, V lost 4 bases, and 6 bases had no gene match. The CDR3 length is 14 residues. CDR1 is SGDLS, CDR2 YYNGEE, per germline. The CDR3 loop reads CASSPGAGGYEQYF. The CDR3, as DNA: TGTGCCAGCAGCCCCGGGGCGGGAGGCTACGAGCAGTACTTC.

The chain links TRBV7-9 to TRBJ2-5; D not certain. The CDR3 covers 15 residues. Germline V gene lookup returns CDR1 SEHNR and CDR2 FQNEAQ (reference sequence). V was clipped by 7 bases and J by 0 bases, with 15 bases between them. The CDR3 bases are TGTGCCAGCACCATATCGTTGACATACCAAGAGACCCAGTACTTC. This translates into CASTISLTYQETQYF.

The chain uses TRBV25-1 and TRBJ2-7; 15 nucleotides agree with TRBD2. Germline lookup yields CDR1 MGHDK and CDR2 SYGVNS. V was clipped by 4 bases and J by 6 bases; unmatched bases: 4. The CDR3 has 15 amino acids. CDR3 DNA: TGTGCCAGCAGTGGGGGACTAGCGGGGGGAGGCGAGCAGTACTTC. Translated, it gives CASSGGLAGGGEQYF.

The gene calls are TRBV7-9 and TRBJ1-1; the D is unclear. V gave up 1 base and J gave up 11 bases, with 14 bases separating them. The germline V gene encodes CDR1 SEHNR and CDR2 FQNEAQ (reference sequence). The CDR3 consists of 13 residues. For the CDR3, the DNA is TGTGCCAGCAGCTTAGAGGCCGGGCTGGAGGCTTTCTTT. It specifies CASSLEAGLEAFF.

The genes are TRBV7-2 and TRBJ2-5, with D perhaps TRBD1 (5 bases). The CDR3 consists of 15 residues. Germline CDR1 SGHTA, CDR2 FQGNSA. The germline V and J ends were trimmed by 1 base and 5 bases, with 14 bases remaining between them. The CDR3: CASSLEQGAGETQYF. The CDR3 DNA reads as TGTGCCAGCAGCTTAGAGCAAGGGGCCGGGGAGACCCAGTACTTC.

The chain employs TRBV6-5 and TRBJ2-3, with 7 bases aligning to TRBD2. From germline, CDR1 is MNHEY and CDR2 SVGAGI. The length of the CDR3 is 15 residues. V shed 4 bases and J 2 bases; nucleotides not matched to a gene: 6. The CDR3 loop reads CASSWSGGSTDTQYF. CDR3 nucleotide sequence: TGTGCCAGCAGTTGGTCGGGGGGATCCACAGATACGCAGTATTTT.

The V call is TRBV2, the J call TRBJ1-1; D is uncertain. Trimming shortened V by 8 bases and J by 1 base, and 5 bases separated the two germline ends. CDR3 length equals 11 residues. From germline, CDR1 is SNHLY and CDR2 FYNNEI. The CDR3 nucleotides are TGTGCCAGCCTTAGGAACACTGAAGCTTTCTTT. Amino acid sequence: CASLRNTEAFF.

The chain links TRBV2 to TRBJ2-2; 7 nucleotides line up with TRBD1. There are 15 residues in the CDR3. In germline, CDR1 is SNHLY, CDR2 FYNNEI. Germline trimming cut 6 bases from V and 3 bases from J; bases unmatched to any gene: 7. The CDR3 nucleotides are TGTGCCAGCAGCCGACAGGGAAGGGACACCGGGGAGCTGTTTTTT. This translates into CASSRQGRDTGELFF.

This clone was seen more than once but under ten times. The V call is TRBV7-9, the J call TRBJ1-6, with 7 bases identical to TRBD1. The CDR3 extends over 13 amino acids. With V trimmed by 6 bases and J by 5 bases, 1 base remained unmatched. Germline CDR1 and CDR2: SEHNR and FQNEAQ (reference sequence). The CDR3, as DNA: TGTGCCAGCAGGGACAGGAATAATTCACCCCTCCACTTT. This encodes CASRDRNNSPLHF.